This TCR beta chain is drawn from a study of cytomegalovirus exposure and HLA in healthy donors. Study results and limitations: Productive status was seen about 87% or about 30% of the time for most TCR beta V segments in an earlier analysis.

As for this clone: Its target is unknown.

Each donor's status was that of a healthy bone marrow donor. Trimming stripped 4 bases from V and 2 bases from J, with 9 bases between. There are 15 residues in the CDR3. In germline, CDR1 is SGHVS, CDR2 FNYEAQ. Use of 60 Vbeta and 13 Jbeta primers characterized the PCR. Profiling relied on immunoSEQ multiplex PCR, and the TCRdb table lists in-frame clones only, not all of them. The sample has roughly 81,000 clones, roughly 85% seen once. The sample was PBMCs. This receptor was taken from a man aged 25 to 40 in good health and CMV-seronegative. The chain has TRBV7-6 and TRBJ2-6, with D tentatively TRBD2 (5 bases). DNA of the CDR3: TGTGCCAGCAGCTACGGGGAAGCTGGGGCCAACGTCCTGACTTTC. Translation: CASSYGEAGANVLTF.